These 7 T cell receptor beta chains came from one sample sequenced in a study of cytomegalovirus exposure and HLA in healthy donors. PCR employed 60 Vbeta and 13 Jbeta primers. Profiled with immunoSEQ multiplex PCR; TCRdb holds only in-frame clones, not every one. The sample consists of fewer than 150,000 clones, just under 85% of them appearing once. Sequenced input: PBMCs. The receptors come from a man between 35 and 55 years old in good health and CMV-seropositive.

The V call is TRBV7-9, the J call TRBJ2-7; 13 bases agree with TRBD2. CDR1 and CDR2 (germline): SEHNR, FQNEAQ (reference sequence). The CDR3 loop spans 18 amino acids. Trimming at V came to 5 bases and at J to 0 bases, leaving 10 bases not matched to a gene. The CDR3 loop reads CASSRGLAGEPISYEQYF. DNA for the CDR3: TGTGCCAGCAGCCGCGGACTAGCGGGAGAGCCAATCTCCTACGAGCAGTACTTC.

The chain recombines TRBV5-4 with TRBJ2-1; 8 nucleotides agree with TRBD2. The junction had 9 bases not matched to a gene; V was cut back by 3 bases and J by 7 bases. The CDR3 contains 15 residues. Per the germline V gene, CDR1 is SGHNT and CDR2 is YYREEE (reference sequence). The CDR3 loop is CASSSAGALANEQFF. CDR3 DNA sequence: TGTGCCAGCAGCTCAGCGGGAGCCCTCGCGAATGAGCAGTTCTTC.

This clone has a single count. This chain connects TRBV27 to TRBJ2-7; maybe TRBD2 (7 bases). Trimming left V 8 bases short and J 3 bases short, with 14 bases between. Germline loops: CDR1 MNHEY, CDR2 SMNVEV (reference sequence). The CDR3 runs 13 residues. The chain's CDR3 is CASQGGGVYEQYF. In DNA, the CDR3 is TGTGCCAGCCAAGGGGGGGGAGTCTACGAGCAGTACTTC.

The chain links TRBV7-9 to TRBJ1-3; D gene unclear. This CDR3 comprises 16 residues. Germline V gene lookup returns CDR1 SEHNR and CDR2 FQNEAQ (reference sequence). V lost 4 bases and J lost 0, with 13 bases in between. CDR3 DNA sequence: TGTGCCAGCAGCTCGAAAACTAGCAGCTCTGGAAACACCATATATTTT. Its protein product is CASSSKTSSSGNTIYF. The full variable domain, its missing parts supplied by reference TRBV7-9 and TRBJ1-3, is DTGVSQNPRHKITKRGQNVTFRCDPISEHNRLYWYRQTLGQGPEFLTYFQNEAQLEKSRLLSDRFSAERPKGSFSTLEIQRTEQGDSAMYLCASSSKTSSSGNTIYFGEGSWLTVV.

The rearrangement joins TRBV27 to TRBJ2-2; possible D gene TRBD2, 5 bases. CDR3 length equals 14 residues. Germline V gene data show CDR1 as MNHEY and CDR2 as SMNVEV (reference sequence). Trimming stripped 1 base from V and 4 bases from J, with 7 bases between. The CDR3 DNA reads TGTGCCAGCAGTTTATACGGGGTCACCGGGGAGCTGTTTTTT. Amino acid sequence: CASSLYGVTGELFF.

The chain joins TRBV12-5 to TRBJ1-5; 11 bases are a match to TRBD1. Trimming removed 5 bases from V and 4 bases from J; junction bases left unmatched: 4. CDR3 length equals 15 residues. Germline CDR1 LGHNT, CDR2 FRNRAP. In DNA form, the CDR3 reads TGTGCTAGTGGTCCAGGGACAGGGGGGAATCAGCCCCAGCATTTT. The encoded protein is CASGPGTGGNQPQHF.

The chain joins TRBV29-1 to TRBJ2-1; 8 bases match TRBD1. J gave up 0 bases and V 2 bases, and 6 bases lay outside the gene matches. Per the germline V gene, CDR1 is SQVTM and CDR2 is ANQGSEA. This CDR3 spans 16 amino acids. The CDR3 region is CSVEPPDRVSYNEQFF. In DNA form, the CDR3 reads TGCAGCGTTGAACCCCCGGACAGGGTCTCCTACAATGAGCAGTTCTTC.